One T cell receptor beta chain is described in this entry. Its specificity is unknown. The CDR3 has 14 residues. V shed 7 bases, J shed 7 bases, and the junction held 8 bases outside the gene matches. Germline assignment: CDR1 SQVTM and CDR2 ANQGSEA. MiXCR, run by TCRdb on the 5' RACE reads, gives a single entry per CDR3 protein. The sample lists approximately 89,000 distinct CDR3 sequences; about 23% were seen once. The data were obtained in a study of T-cell memory formation after mild COVID-19. Study in general: There were largely donor-specific TCR clusters. Whole-study findings and limits: Contracting CD4+ clones were located mainly in CM and EM, and CD8+ clones in EMRA.

The rearrangement joins TRBV29-1 to TRBJ1-5; 12 bases line up with TRBD1. This TCR came from a man between 18 and 29 years old who had mild COVID-19 (a few samples of this study predate the infection). Cell type and time point are not known. Sequencing was performed on PBMCs or a T cell subset sorted from them (not recorded which). The CDR3 here is CSARDRGLGQPQHF. The CDR3 region has the DNA TGCAGCGCTCGGGACAGGGGGCTGGGGCAGCCCCAGCATTTT.